A selection of T cell receptor beta chains follows, all from one sample in a study of beta chain features in type 1 diabetes. Generated by immunoSEQ multiplex PCR, the TCRdb table keeps only in-frame clones and is missing some. Among about 620,000 clones listed, 15% to 17% were seen once. The sequenced sample consisted of naive CD4+ T cells from blood. The source of these receptors is a man between 18 and 35 years old in good health. Both conserved end residues are part of each CDR3. Fields, in order: J gene, clone size, V gene, D gene, CDR3 protein, CDR3 DNA. D genes are given only for firm matches. Size tells how often a clone was seen (once, few, many) or the class of an expanded clone, and some rows leave it out.

J: TRBJ2-5; size: few; V: TRBV4-1; D: .; CDR3: CASSHPQETQYF; DNA: TGCGCCAGCAGCCACCCCCAAGAGACCCAGTACTTC
J: TRBJ2-5; size: few; V: TRBV4-1; D: .; CDR3: CASSQDPATSSGQETQYF; DNA: TGCGCCAGCAGCCAAGACCCCGCAACTTCGAGCGGCCAAGAGACCCAGTACTTC
J: TRBJ2-7; size: few; V: TRBV28; D: TRBD2; CDR3: CASRLAGGSYEQYF; DNA: TGTGCCAGCAGACTAGCGGGGGGGTCCTACGAGCAGTACTTC
J: TRBJ2-7; size: .; V: TRBV18; D: .; CDR3: CASSRNTGQLLSYEQYF; DNA: TGTGCCAGCTCACGAAACACCGGGCAATTGTTAAGTTACGAGCAGTACTTC
J: TRBJ2-4; size: .; V: TRBV11-3; D: TRBD2; CDR3: CASSLPLAGGGGNIQYF; DNA: TGTGCCAGCAGCTTACCACTAGCGGGAGGAGGGGGAAACATTCAGTACTTC
J: TRBJ1-1; size: few; V: TRBV27; D: .; CDR3: CASSLVDSTFTKAFF; DNA: TGTGCCAGCAGTTTAGTCGACAGCACCTTCACTAAAGCTTTCTTT
J: TRBJ2-1; size: .; V: TRBV7-9; D: .; CDR3: CASTRGANNEQFF; DNA: TGTGCCAGCACACGGGGGGCAAACAATGAGCAGTTCTTC
J: TRBJ2-7; size: few; V: TRBV6-5; D: .; CDR3: CASSYQGGIPYEQYF; DNA: TGTGCCAGCAGTTACCAAGGGGGAATCCCCTACGAGCAGTACTTC
J: TRBJ1-6; size: once; V: TRBV20-1; D: .; CDR3: CSAMGGATLHF; DNA: TGCAGTGCTATGGGGGGCGCGACCCTCCACTTT
J: TRBJ2-7; size: .; V: TRBV7-9; D: TRBD1; CDR3: CASSLSRGSDEQYF; DNA: TGTGCCAGCAGCTTGAGCAGGGGGAGCGACGAGCAGTACTTC
J: TRBJ2-6; size: .; V: TRBV28; D: .; CDR3: CASTPGRANVLTF; DNA: TGTGCCAGCACCCCTGGTAGGGCCAACGTCCTGACTTTC
J: TRBJ2-7; size: few; V: TRBV28; D: TRBD1; CDR3: CASYGQGYTYEQYF; DNA: TGTGCCAGCTACGGACAGGGCTATACCTACGAGCAGTACTTC
J: TRBJ2-7; size: few; V: TRBV28; D: TRBD1; CDR3: CASRVVGQGRYEQYF; DNA: TGTGCCAGCAGGGTAGTAGGACAGGGTAGGTACGAGCAGTACTTC
J: TRBJ2-5; size: .; V: TRBV27; D: .; CDR3: CASSRKETQYF; DNA: TGTGCCAGCAGCCGCAAAGAGACCCAGTACTTC
J: TRBJ2-1; size: few; V: TRBV10-3; D: .; CDR3: CAISGGYNEQFF; DNA: TGTGCCATCAGTGGTGGGTACAATGAGCAGTTCTTC
J: TRBJ2-7; size: .; V: TRBV6-5; D: TRBD2; CDR3: CASSSPTSGVTYEQYF; DNA: TGTGCCAGCAGTTCCCCGACTAGCGGGGTGACCTACGAGCAGTACTTC
J: TRBJ2-7; size: few; V: TRBV7-9; D: TRBD1; CDR3: CASSRRDRTFPGYEQYF; DNA: TGTGCCAGCAGCCGACGGGACAGAACGTTCCCTGGGTACGAGCAGTACTTC
J: TRBJ1-2; size: .; V: TRBV18; D: .; CDR3: CASSQSDGIYGYTF; DNA: TGTGCCAGCTCACAATCGGACGGAATCTATGGCTACACCTTC
J: TRBJ2-7; size: .; V: TRBV11-2; D: .; CDR3: CASSLGPAGNEQYF; DNA: TGTGCCAGCAGCTTAGGACCCGCAGGGAACGAGCAGTACTTC
J: TRBJ1-1; size: .; V: TRBV5-1; D: TRBD1; CDR3: CASSWDRQNTEAFF; DNA: TGCGCCAGCAGCTGGGACAGACAAAACACTGAAGCTTTCTTT
J: TRBJ2-1; size: few; V: TRBV2; D: .; CDR3: CASRALAEPYNEQFF; DNA: TGTGCCAGCAGGGCCTTAGCGGAGCCCTACAATGAGCAGTTCTTC
J: TRBJ1-1; size: .; V: TRBV4-1; D: .; CDR3: CASSLLGKGAFF; DNA: TGCGCCAGCAGCCTCCTAGGAAAAGGAGCTTTCTTT
J: TRBJ2-5; size: .; V: TRBV4-2; D: TRBD2; CDR3: CASSQRGGAETQYF; DNA: TGTGCCAGCAGCCAACGCGGGGGGGCTGAGACCCAGTACTTC
J: TRBJ2-3; size: few; V: TRBV2; D: TRBD1; CDR3: CASSGQGIYTDTQYF; DNA: TGTGCCAGCAGCGGACAGGGGATCTATACAGATACGCAGTATTTT
J: TRBJ2-2; size: few; V: TRBV19; D: .; CDR3: CASSIKPFTGELFF; DNA: TGTGCCAGTAGTATTAAGCCTTTCACCGGGGAGCTGTTTTTT
J: TRBJ1-2; size: .; V: TRBV6-6; D: .; CDR3: CASSLAGATYGYTF; DNA: TGTGCCAGCAGTTTGGCAGGGGCTACTTATGGCTACACCTTC
J: TRBJ2-7; size: .; V: TRBV10-3; D: .; CDR3: CAIRGQGSSYEQYF; DNA: TGTGCCATCCGGGGGCAGGGTAGCTCCTACGAGCAGTACTTC
J: TRBJ1-2; size: .; V: TRBV9; D: .; CDR3: CASSPRTSGGYTF; DNA: TGTGCCAGCAGCCCGCGGACGAGTGGCGGCTACACCTTC
J: TRBJ2-5; size: .; V: TRBV27; D: .; CDR3: CASSPKGTKETQYF; DNA: TGTGCCAGCAGCCCAAAGGGGACCAAAGAGACCCAGTACTTC
J: TRBJ1-3; size: .; V: TRBV9; D: .; CDR3: CASSVDSGNTIYF; DNA: TGTGCCAGCAGCGTAGACAGTGGAAACACCATATATTTT
J: TRBJ1-2; size: .; V: TRBV7-3; D: TRBD1; CDR3: CASSTTGRHPYGYTF; DNA: TGTGCCAGCAGCACGACAGGGCGCCACCCCTATGGCTACACCTTC
J: TRBJ2-1; size: .; V: TRBV5-6; D: .; CDR3: CASKARPTPGEQFF; DNA: TGTGCCAGCAAGGCCAGGCCGACCCCAGGGGAGCAGTTCTTC
J: TRBJ1-2; size: .; V: TRBV14; D: .; CDR3: CASSQDIDRPSGYTF; DNA: TGTGCCAGCAGCCAAGATATCGACAGGCCCAGCGGCTACACCTTC
J: TRBJ2-7; size: .; V: TRBV7-2; D: .; CDR3: CASSLEWAGMRQYF; DNA: TGTGCCAGCAGCTTAGAATGGGCAGGGATGAGGCAGTACTTC
J: TRBJ2-7; size: .; V: TRBV18; D: .; CDR3: CASSQLYEQYF; DNA: TGTGCCAGCTCACAGCTTTACGAGCAGTACTTC
J: TRBJ2-3; size: .; V: TRBV11-2; D: .; CDR3: CASSPGWGRSTDTQYF; DNA: TGTGCCAGCAGCCCGGGATGGGGCCGCAGCACAGATACGCAGTATTTT
J: TRBJ2-1; size: few; V: TRBV28; D: TRBD2; CDR3: CASSPVAGGDNEQFF; DNA: TGTGCCAGCAGTCCTGTAGCGGGAGGGGACAATGAGCAGTTCTTC
J: TRBJ2-5; size: few; V: TRBV28; D: TRBD1; CDR3: CASQTGGIKETQYF; DNA: TGTGCCAGCCAGACAGGGGGTATCAAAGAGACCCAGTACTTC